This passage covers 7 T cell receptor beta chains from one sample sequenced in a study of blood T cell repertoires in COVID-19. Measured with immunoSEQ multiplex PCR; TCRdb has only the in-frame clones, and not every one. The repertoire holds about 270,000 clones, roughly nine tenths seen once, with less than 2.5% in the top ten. The material sequenced was PBMCs or T cells enriched from blood (not recorded which). The receptors were gathered from a woman aged 18 to 35 who had recovered from COVID-19.

The V and J genes are TRBV3-1 (or the pseudogene TRBV3-2) and TRBJ2-5, with TRBD2 identical over 8 bases. Germline trimming cut 1 base from V and 5 bases from J; bases unmatched to any gene: 3. The CDR3 runs 14 residues. Per germline, CDR1 LGHDT and CDR2 YNNKEL (reference sequence). The CDR3 DNA reads as TGTGCCAGCAGCCAAGGGGGACTAGTCGAGACCCAGTACTTC. Translating it yields CASSQGGLVETQYF.

This chain uses TRBV10-1 with TRBJ2-5; D might be TRBD1 (5 bases). CDR1 is WNHNN and CDR2 is SYGVQD in the germline V gene (reference sequence). The CDR3 contains 14 residues. Trimming removed 0 bases from V and 5 bases from J, with 10 bases in between. DNA for the CDR3: TGCGCCAGCAGTGAGTCGCAGGGTCAGGAGACCCAGTACTTC. This codes for CASSESQGQETQYF.

The rearrangement links TRBV21-1 to TRBJ2-3; TRBD2, the table's D call, lacks a check against the DNA. TRBV21-1 is a known pseudogene. The CDR3 runs 17 residues. CDR3 in amino acids: CASSKPPGETCTDTQYF. CDR3 bases: TGTGCCAGCAGCAAGCCTCCGGGGGAGACCTGCACAGATACGCAGTATTTT.

V usage is TRBV6-2 or TRBV6-3 and J usage is TRBJ1-2, with TRBD1 as a possible D gene (5 bases). The CDR3 runs 13 residues. Trimming removed 4 bases from V and 12 bases from J, with 18 bases in between. Per the germline V gene, CDR1 is MNHEY and CDR2 is SVGEGT. This CDR3 is CASSLMTWGGNTF. The CDR3 DNA reads TGTGCCAGCAGTTTAATGACGTGGGGGGGAAACACCTTC.

The chain combines TRBV18 with TRBJ1-6; 7 bases are a match to TRBD1. Germline assignment: CDR1 KGHSH and CDR2 LQKENI. The V segment lost 8 bases and the J segment 8 bases; nucleotides outside the gene matches: 9. The CDR3 consists of 14 residues. The CDR3 DNA reads as TGTGCCAGCCGATCGACAGGGAAGGATTCACCCCTCCACTTT. Its protein is CASRSTGKDSPLHF.

This chain connects TRBV15 to TRBJ1-5, with a tentative D call TRBD1 (6 bases). The CDR3 extends over 14 amino acids. Germline CDR1 is LNHNV and CDR2 is YYDKDF (reference sequence). The ends were cut back, 5 bases at V and 6 bases at J, with 14 bases in the middle. CDR3 loop: CATSLRDMFQPQHF. The CDR3 bases are TGTGCCACCAGCCTAAGGGACATGTTTCAGCCCCAGCATTTT.

J is TRBJ2-2 and V is TRBV27, with 8 bases that match TRBD1. This CDR3 spans 16 amino acids. V lost 2 bases and J lost 4; bases outside the gene matches: 6. Per the germline V gene, CDR1 is MNHEY and CDR2 is SMNVEV (reference sequence). CDR3 in amino acids: CASSLHQGALTGELFF. CDR3 DNA: TGTGCCAGCAGTTTACACCAGGGGGCCCTCACCGGGGAGCTGTTTTTT.